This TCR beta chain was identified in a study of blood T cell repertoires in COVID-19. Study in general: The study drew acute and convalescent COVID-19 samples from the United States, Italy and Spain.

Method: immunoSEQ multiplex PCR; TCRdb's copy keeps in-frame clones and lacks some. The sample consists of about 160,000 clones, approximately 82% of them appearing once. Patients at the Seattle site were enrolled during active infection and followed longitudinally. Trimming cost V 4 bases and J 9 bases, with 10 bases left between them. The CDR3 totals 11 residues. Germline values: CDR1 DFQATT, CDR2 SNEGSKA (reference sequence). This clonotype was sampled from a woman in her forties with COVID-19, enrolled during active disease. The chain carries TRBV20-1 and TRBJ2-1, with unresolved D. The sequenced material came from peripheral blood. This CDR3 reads CSAIRAGEQFF. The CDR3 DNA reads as TGCAGTGCTATCCGAGCCGGTGAGCAGTTCTTC.